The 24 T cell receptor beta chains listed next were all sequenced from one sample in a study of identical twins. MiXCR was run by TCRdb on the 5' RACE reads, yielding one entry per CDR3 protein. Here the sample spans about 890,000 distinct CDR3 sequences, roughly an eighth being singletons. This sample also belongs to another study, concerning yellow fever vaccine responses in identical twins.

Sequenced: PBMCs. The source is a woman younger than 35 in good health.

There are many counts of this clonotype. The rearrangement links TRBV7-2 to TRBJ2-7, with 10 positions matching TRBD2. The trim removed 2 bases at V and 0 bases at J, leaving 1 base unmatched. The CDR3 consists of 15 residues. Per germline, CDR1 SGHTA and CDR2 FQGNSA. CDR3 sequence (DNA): TGTGCCAGCAGCTTAACTAGCGGGGTCTCCTACGAGCAGTACTTC. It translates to CASSLTSGVSYEQYF.

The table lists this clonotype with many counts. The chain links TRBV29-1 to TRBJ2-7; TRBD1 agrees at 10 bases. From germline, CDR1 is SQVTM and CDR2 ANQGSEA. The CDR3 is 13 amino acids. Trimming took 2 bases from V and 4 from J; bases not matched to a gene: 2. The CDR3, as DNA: TGCAGCGTTGAACAGGACAGGGGGTACGAGCAGTACTTC. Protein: CSVEQDRGYEQYF.

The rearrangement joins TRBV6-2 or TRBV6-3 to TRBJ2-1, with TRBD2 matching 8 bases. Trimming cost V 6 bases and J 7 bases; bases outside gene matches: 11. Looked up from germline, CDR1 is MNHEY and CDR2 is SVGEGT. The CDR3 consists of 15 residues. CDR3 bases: TGTGCCAGCAGACCCATAGCGGGGAGTGGGAATGAGCAGTTCTTC. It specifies CASRPIAGSGNEQFF.

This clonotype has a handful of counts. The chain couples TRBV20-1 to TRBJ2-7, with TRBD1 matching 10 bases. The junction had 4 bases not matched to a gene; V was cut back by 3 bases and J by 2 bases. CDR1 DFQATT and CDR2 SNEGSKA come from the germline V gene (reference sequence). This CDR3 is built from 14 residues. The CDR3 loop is CSASGGQGTYEQYV. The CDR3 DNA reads TGCAGTGCTAGTGGGGGACAGGGGACCTACGAGCAGTACGTC.

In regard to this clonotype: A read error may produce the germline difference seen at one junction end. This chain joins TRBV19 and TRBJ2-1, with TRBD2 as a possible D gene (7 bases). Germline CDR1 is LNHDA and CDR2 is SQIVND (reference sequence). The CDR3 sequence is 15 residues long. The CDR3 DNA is TGCGCCACCAGTCGGGGGGCCCATAGGGTGAATGAGCAGTTCTTC. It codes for CATSRGAHRVNEQFF.

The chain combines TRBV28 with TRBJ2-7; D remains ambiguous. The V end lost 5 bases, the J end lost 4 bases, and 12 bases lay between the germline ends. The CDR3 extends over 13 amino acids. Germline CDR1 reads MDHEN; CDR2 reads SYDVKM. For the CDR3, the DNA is TGTGCCAGCAGTATGGCAGGACCATACGAGCAGTACGTC. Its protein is CASSMAGPYEQYV.

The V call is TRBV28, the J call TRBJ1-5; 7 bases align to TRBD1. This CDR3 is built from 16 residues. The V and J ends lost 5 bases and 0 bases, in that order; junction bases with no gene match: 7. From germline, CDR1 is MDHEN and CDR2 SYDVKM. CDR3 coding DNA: TGTGCCAGCAGTACAGGACAGGTTTATAGCAATCAGCCCCAGCATTTT. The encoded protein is CASSTGQVYSNQPQHF.

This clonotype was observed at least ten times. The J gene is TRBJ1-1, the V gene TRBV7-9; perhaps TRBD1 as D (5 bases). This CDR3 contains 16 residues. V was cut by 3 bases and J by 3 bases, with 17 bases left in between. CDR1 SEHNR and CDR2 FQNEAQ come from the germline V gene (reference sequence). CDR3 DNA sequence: TGTGCCAGCAGCTTTGGACGGGGGGGTACGGACACTGAAGCTTTCTTT. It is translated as CASSFGRGGTDTEAFF.

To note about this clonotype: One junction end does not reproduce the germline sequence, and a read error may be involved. The CDR3 region is CGAGRETQYF. CDR3 sequence (DNA): TGTGGGGCAGGCCGAGAGACCCAGTACTTC. The chain uses TRBV20-1 and TRBJ2-5; D possibly corresponds to TRBD1 (5 bases). CDR3 length: 10 amino acids. CDR1 DFQATT and CDR2 SNEGSKA come from the germline V gene (reference sequence).

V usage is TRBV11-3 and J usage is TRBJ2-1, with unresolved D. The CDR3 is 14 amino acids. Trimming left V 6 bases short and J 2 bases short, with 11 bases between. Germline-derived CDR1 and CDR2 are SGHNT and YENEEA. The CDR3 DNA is TGTGCCAGCAGGCCCGACCGGACCTACAATGAGCAGTTCTTC. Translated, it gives CASRPDRTYNEQFF.

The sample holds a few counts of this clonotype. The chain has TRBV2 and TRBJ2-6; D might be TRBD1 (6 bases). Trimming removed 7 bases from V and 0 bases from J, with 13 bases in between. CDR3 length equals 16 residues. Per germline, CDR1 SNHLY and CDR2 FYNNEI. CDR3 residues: CASINDRTSGANVLTF. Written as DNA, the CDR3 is TGTGCCAGCATTAATGACAGGACCTCTGGGGCCAACGTCCTGACTTTC.

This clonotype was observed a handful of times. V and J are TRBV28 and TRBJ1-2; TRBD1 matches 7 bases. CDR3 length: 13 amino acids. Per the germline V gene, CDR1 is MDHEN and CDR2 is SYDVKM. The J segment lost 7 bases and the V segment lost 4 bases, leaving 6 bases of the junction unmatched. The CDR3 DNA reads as TGTGCCAGCAGTTCTGACAGGGACTCTGGCTACACCTTC. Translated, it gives CASSSDRDSGYTF.

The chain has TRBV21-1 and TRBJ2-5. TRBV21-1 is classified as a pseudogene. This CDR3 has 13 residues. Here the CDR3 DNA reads TGTGCCAGCAGCCCCGTGAGTCAAGAGACCCAGTACTTC. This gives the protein CASSPVSQETQYF.

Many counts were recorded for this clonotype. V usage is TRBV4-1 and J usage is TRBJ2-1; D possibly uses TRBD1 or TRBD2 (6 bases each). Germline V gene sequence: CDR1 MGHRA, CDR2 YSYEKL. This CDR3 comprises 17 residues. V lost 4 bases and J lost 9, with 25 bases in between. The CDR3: CASSPQSISGLQGEQFF. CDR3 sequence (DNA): TGCGCCAGCAGCCCTCAGTCAATTAGCGGTCTACAGGGTGAGCAGTTCTTC.

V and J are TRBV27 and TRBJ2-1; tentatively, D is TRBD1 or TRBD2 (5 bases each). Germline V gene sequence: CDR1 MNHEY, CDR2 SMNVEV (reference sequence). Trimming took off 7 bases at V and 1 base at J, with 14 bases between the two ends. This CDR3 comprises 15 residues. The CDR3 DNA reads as TGTGCCAGCACCCCAGGGTCGGGGTCCTACAATGAGCAGTTCTTC. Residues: CASTPGSGSYNEQFF.

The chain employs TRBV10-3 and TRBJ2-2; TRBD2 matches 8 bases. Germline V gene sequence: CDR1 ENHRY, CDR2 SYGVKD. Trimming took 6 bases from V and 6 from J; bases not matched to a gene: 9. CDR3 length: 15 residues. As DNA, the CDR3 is TGTGCCATCAGGACGACTAGCGAATCACCCGGGGAGCTGTTTTTT. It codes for CAIRTTSESPGELFF.

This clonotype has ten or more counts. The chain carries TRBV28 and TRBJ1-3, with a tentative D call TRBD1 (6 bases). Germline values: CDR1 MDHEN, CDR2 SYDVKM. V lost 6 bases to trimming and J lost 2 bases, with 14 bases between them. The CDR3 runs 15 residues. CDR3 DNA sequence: TGTGCCAGCAGCGCCGGGACAACAACTGGAAACACCATATATTTT. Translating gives CASSAGTTTGNTIYF.

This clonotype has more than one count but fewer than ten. The CDR3 sequence is CASSSSDSHQYEQYV. The CDR3 DNA reads as TGTGCCAGCAGCTCTTCTGACAGCCACCAATACGAGCAGTACGTC. This rearrangement joins TRBV3-1 to TRBJ2-7; possible D gene TRBD1, 5 bases. The CDR3 loop spans 15 amino acids. Looked up from germline, CDR1 is LGHDT and CDR2 is YNNKEL (reference sequence). The V gene lost 5 bases and the J gene lost 4 bases, with 18 bases spanning the gap.

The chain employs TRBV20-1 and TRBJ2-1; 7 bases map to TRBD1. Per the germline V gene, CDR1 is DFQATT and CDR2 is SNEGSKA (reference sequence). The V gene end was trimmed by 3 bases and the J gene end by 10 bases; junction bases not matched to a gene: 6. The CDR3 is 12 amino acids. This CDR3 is CSASGTAIEQFF. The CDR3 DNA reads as TGCAGTGCTAGCGGGACAGCCATAGAGCAGTTCTTC.

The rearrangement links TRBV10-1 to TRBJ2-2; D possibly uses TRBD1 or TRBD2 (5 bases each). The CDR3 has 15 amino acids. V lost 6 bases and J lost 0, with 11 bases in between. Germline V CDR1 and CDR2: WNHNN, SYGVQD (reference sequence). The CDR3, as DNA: TGCGCCAGCAGCTACGGGGCATCGAACACCGGGGAGCTGTTTTTT. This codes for CASSYGASNTGELFF.

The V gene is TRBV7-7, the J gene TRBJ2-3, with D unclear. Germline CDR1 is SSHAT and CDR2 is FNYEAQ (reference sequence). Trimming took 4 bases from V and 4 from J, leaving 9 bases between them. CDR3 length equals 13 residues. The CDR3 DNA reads TGTGCCAGCAGCTCCGAGACGGCAGATACGCAGTATTTT. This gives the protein CASSSETADTQYF.

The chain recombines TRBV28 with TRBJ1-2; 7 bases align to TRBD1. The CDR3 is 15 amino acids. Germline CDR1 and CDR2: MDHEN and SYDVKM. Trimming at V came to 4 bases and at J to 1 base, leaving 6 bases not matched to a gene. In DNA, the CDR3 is TGTGCCAGCAGTTCTCCGGGACAGATTAACTATGGCTACACCTTC. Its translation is CASSSPGQINYGYTF.

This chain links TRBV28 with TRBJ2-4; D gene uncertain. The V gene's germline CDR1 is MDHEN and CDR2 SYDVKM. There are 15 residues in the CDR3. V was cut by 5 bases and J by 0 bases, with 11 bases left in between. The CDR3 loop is CASSLATLAKNIQYF. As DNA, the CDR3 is TGTGCCAGCAGTCTCGCAACGTTAGCCAAAAACATTCAGTACTTC.

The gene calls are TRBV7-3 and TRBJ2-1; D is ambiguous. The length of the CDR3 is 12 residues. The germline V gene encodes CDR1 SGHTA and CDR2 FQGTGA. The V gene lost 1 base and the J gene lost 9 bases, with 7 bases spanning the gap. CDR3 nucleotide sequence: TGTGCCAGCAGCTTAATGCTGGGTGAGCAGTTCTTC. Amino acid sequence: CASSLMLGEQFF.